Below, one T cell receptor (beta chain) is given with its context. The data belong to a study of glioma-infiltrating T cells after dendritic cell vaccination. Selection required adequate fresh-frozen tumor tissue plus more than two years' survival data. Using immunoSEQ multiplex PCR, the repertoire was profiled, and TCRdb retains in-frame clones only, with some absent. This table has about 90,000 clones, about 83% appearing once. V trimming: 6 bases; J trimming: 7 bases; junction bases outside the gene matches: 5. This CDR3 contains 12 residues. The germline gives CDR1 MNHNY, CDR2 SVGAGI (reference sequence).

The source was blood, collected before dendritic cell vaccination. This sequence originates from a human donor with glioblastoma. The rearrangement uses TRBV6-6 and TRBJ2-7; 8 nucleotides align to TRBD1. This CDR3 is CASSGQGGEQYF. The CDR3 region has the DNA TGTGCCAGCAGCGGACAGGGTGGAGAGCAGTACTTC.